The 23 T cell receptor beta chains below were found in one sample sequenced in a study of T cell clonality in common variable immunodeficiency (dated by TCRdb to the mid-2010s). The library was made by the immunoSEQ multiplex PCR assay. The clones in this table, taken by TCRdb from immuneACCESS, are in-frame only. Not every clone is retained; where verified, under half of the shortfall comes from an unresolved V gene, and the cause of the rest is unknown. For this sample, some 25,000 clones appear and none is a singleton. Approximately 22% of the sample comes from the top ten. Results and caveats for the whole study, not just this receptor: Reportedly, TCRbeta sequences from CVID had fewer deletions and N-nucleotide insertions, and highly modified clones with 13 or more V deletions were absent from CVID.

Their cognate antigens are unknown. Sequencing was done on a sample of peripheral blood mononuclear cells. The source is a human donor with common variable immunodeficiency.

This clone was observed at least ten times. CDR3 in amino acids: CASSPPGREGGYTF. Partial CDR3 DNA: TGTGCCAGCTCACCACCCGGCAGGGAGGGTGGC. The V gene is TRBV18, the J gene TRBJ1-2; the D gene is possibly TRBD1 (5 bases). Read coverage stops 3 residues before the CDR3 terminus; the germline J gene supplies the remainder. This CDR3 is 14 amino acids long. From germline, CDR1 is KGHSH and CDR2 LQKENI. V shed 0 bases and J shed 7 bases, with 12 bases lying between them.

In its sample, this clone ranks as medium-sized. The read terminates 3 residues ahead of where the CDR3 ends, so the germline J gene completes it. The chain has TRBV19 and TRBJ2-3, with a possible D match to TRBD2 (6 bases). Trimming removed 3 bases from V and 5 bases from J, with 9 bases in between. CDR1 is LNHDA, CDR2 SQIVND, per germline (reference sequence). The CDR3 spans 13 residues. CDR3 sequence: CASSMGAGDTQYF. CDR3 DNA (partial): TGTGCCAGTAGTATGGGAGCGGGAGATACG.

With regard to this clone: The read stops 3 residues short of the end of the CDR3; the missing end is completed from the germline J gene. The rearrangement joins TRBV7-9 to TRBJ2-1; a possible D gene is TRBD1 (5 bases). Per germline, CDR1 SEHNR and CDR2 FQNEAQ (reference sequence). The CDR3 length is 15 residues. Trimming left V 8 bases short and J 4 bases short, with 18 bases between. Partial CDR3 DNA: TGTGCCAGCTCTCCCAGGGAAAGGTTGTACAATGAG. Protein sequence: CASSPRERLYNE. The entire CDR3 reads CASSPRERLYNEQFF.

This clone has ten or more counts. The read finishes 3 residues shy of the CDR3 end, and the germline J gene is used to complete it. The V call is TRBV19, the J call TRBJ2-4; TRBD2 aligns across 8 bases. The CDR3 length is 13 residues. Trimming removed 9 bases from V and 2 bases from J; junction bases left unmatched: 3. Germline loops: CDR1 LNHDA, CDR2 SQIVND (reference sequence). CDR3 sequence reads: CASAGGTKNIQYF. The covered CDR3 bases are TGTGCCAGCGCGGGGGGAACCAAAAACATT. Using reference TRBV19 and TRBJ2-4 for the parts outside the CDR3, the full variable domain is DGGITQSPKYLFRKEGQNVTLSCEQNLNHDAMYWYRQDPGQGLRLIYYSQIVNDFQKGDIAEGYSVSREKKESFPLTVTSAQKNPTAFYLCASAGGTKNIQYFGAGTRLSVL.

About this clone itself: The observed sequence ends 3 residues before the CDR3 terminus, with the missing tail filled in from the germline J gene. The chain couples TRBV5-1 to TRBJ2-4; 10 positions match TRBD1. CDR3 length: 18 amino acids. The V gene end was trimmed by 4 bases and the J gene end by 0 bases; junction bases not matched to a gene: 10. Germline values: CDR1 SGHRS, CDR2 YFSETQ. The part of the CDR3 DNA that was read is TGCGCCAGCAGCCGATCCGGGACAGGGGTATTAGCCAAAAACATT. Translated, it gives CASSRSGTGVLAKNI. The entire CDR3 is CASSRSGTGVLAKNIQYF.

In its sample, this clone was seen many times. The covered CDR3 bases are TGTGCCAGCAGCCGCGTCCTGAACACTGAA. Translated, it gives CASSRVLNTE. The whole CDR3 protein reads CASSRVLNTEAFF. The V gene is TRBV28, the J gene TRBJ1-1; no firm D call. The CDR3 end lies 3 residues beyond the end of the read and is filled in from the germline J gene. Germline assignment: CDR1 MDHEN and CDR2 SYDVKM. The V end lost 6 bases, the J end lost 0 bases, and 8 bases lay between the germline ends. CDR3 length: 13 residues. The variable domain in full, with the rest retrieved from reference TRBV28 and TRBJ1-1, is DVKVTQSSRYLVKRTGEKVFLECVQDMDHENMFWYRQDPGLGLRLIYFSYDVKMKEKGDIPEGYSVSREKKERFSLILESASTNQTSMYLCASSRVLNTEAFFGQGTRLTVV.

This clone occurred a few times. The read gets to within 3 residues of the CDR3 end, and the germline J gene fills in the rest. V usage is TRBV19 and J usage is TRBJ1-3; 10 bases are a match to TRBD1. The CDR3 extends over 18 amino acids. Germline values: CDR1 LNHDA, CDR2 SQIVND (reference sequence). V was pared by 9 bases and J by 0 bases, with 14 bases of the junction left unmatched. The sequenced part of the CDR3 DNA is TGTGCCAGCATAAAGAGACAGGGGGCAGCTTCCTCTGGAAACACC. As protein: CASIKRQGAASSGNT. The whole CDR3 protein is CASIKRQGAASSGNTIYF.

In this sample, this clone turned up many times. The read ends 3 residues early relative to the CDR3; the germline J gene fills the gap. The chain recombines TRBV6-2 or TRBV6-3 with TRBJ2-1; 7 bases line up with TRBD2. CDR1 MNHEY and CDR2 SVGEGT come from the germline V gene. With V trimmed by 2 bases and J by 7 bases, 2 bases remained unmatched. The CDR3 loop spans 13 amino acids. The CDR3 region is CASSYASGNEQFF. The sequenced CDR3 bases are TGTGCCAGCAGTTACGCTAGCGGTAATGAG.

This clone was recorded many times. CDR3 DNA, as far as it was read: TGTGCCAGCAGTTATCAGGGCGCTCAGCCC. Translation: CASSYQGAQP. The full CDR3 is CASSYQGAQPQHF. This chain uses TRBV6-2 or TRBV6-3 with TRBJ1-5; tentative D call: TRBD1 (5 bases). The observed sequence ends 3 residues before the CDR3 terminus, with the missing tail filled in from the germline J gene. The length of the CDR3 is 13 residues. V was clipped by 3 bases and J by 6 bases, with 9 bases between them. Germline V gene lookup returns CDR1 MNHEY and CDR2 SVGEGT.

A word on this clone: The CDR3 end falls 3 residues outside the read, so it is completed with the germline J gene. V and J are TRBV20-1 and TRBJ2-7; TRBD1 matches at 11 bases. This CDR3 is 14 amino acids long. Germline V CDR1 and CDR2: DFQATT, SNEGSKA (reference sequence). The V gene end was trimmed by 5 bases and the J gene end by 4 bases; junction bases not matched to a gene: 7. This chain's CDR3 is CSAPSGQGVYEQYF. The CDR3 bases that were read are TGCAGTGCTCCGTCGGGACAGGGGGTATACGAG.

This clone has ten or more counts. The CDR3 is cut off 3 residues early in the read; its end comes from the germline J gene. The V and J genes are TRBV28 and TRBJ2-3, with TRBD2 identical over 7 bases. The V gene end was trimmed by 2 bases and the J gene end by 6 bases; junction bases not matched to a gene: 5. CDR1 and CDR2 (germline): MDHEN, SYDVKM. The CDR3 length is 14 residues. The CDR3 is CASSLAGVADTQYF. The sequenced CDR3 bases are TGTGCCAGCAGTTTAGCGGGAGTGGCGGATACG.

In this sample, this clone turned up many times. The CDR3 end is not reached by the read, which stops 3 residues before it; the germline J gene fills it in. The V call is TRBV10-3, the J call TRBJ2-5; D is ambiguous. Germline V CDR1 and CDR2: ENHRY, SYGVKD. CDR3 length: 11 residues. Trimming shortened V by 5 bases and J by 4 bases, and 5 bases separated the two germline ends. The sequenced CDR3 bases are TGTGCCATCAGTTCGGGAGAGACC. It yields the protein CAISSGET. The whole CDR3 protein is CAISSGETQYF.

This clone was picked up many times. The read falls 3 residues short of the CDR3 end, and the missing part is taken from the germline J gene. The chain carries TRBV20-1 and TRBJ2-5; TRBD2 is a possible D gene (5 bases). The germline CDR1 and CDR2 sequences are DFQATT and SNEGSKA (reference sequence). The CDR3 loop spans 14 amino acids. V gave up 1 base and J gave up 0 bases, with 9 bases separating them. The covered CDR3 bases are TGCAGTGCTAGAGTGGTAGCGAACCAAGAGACC. This gives the protein CSARVVANQET. The whole CDR3 sequence is CSARVVANQETQYF.

Ten or more counts support this clone. Read coverage stops 3 residues before the CDR3 terminus; the germline J gene supplies the remainder. V and J are TRBV11-3 and TRBJ2-3; possible D gene TRBD2, 5 bases. Per the germline V gene, CDR1 is SGHNT and CDR2 is YENEEA. CDR3 length: 14 amino acids. Deletions cut 3 bases from V and 1 base from J, with 8 bases between. Incomplete CDR3 DNA: TGTGCCAGCAGCTTCGAGGGCGGCACAGATACG. It codes for CASSFEGGTDT. The whole CDR3 sequence reads CASSFEGGTDTQYF.

A word on this clone: Sequencing ends 3 residues short of the CDR3 end; the germline J gene provides the rest. This rearrangement joins TRBV20-1 to TRBJ2-7, with 14 bases identical to TRBD2. This CDR3 is built from 16 residues. Germline V gene sequence: CDR1 DFQATT, CDR2 SNEGSKA (reference sequence). V lost 6 bases, J lost 2 bases, and 9 bases stayed unmatched. CDR3 in amino acids: CSADRETSGGAYEQYF. CDR3 bases read: TGCAGTGCAGATCGAGAGACTAGCGGGGGGGCCTACGAG.

Many counts were recorded for this clone. With the read ending 3 residues before the CDR3 end, the germline J gene is used to fill in that end. J is TRBJ1-4 and V is TRBV4-1; 8 bases fit TRBD1. Germline CDR1 is MGHRA and CDR2 is YSYEKL. The CDR3 totals 16 residues. V lost 1 base, J lost 4 bases, and 5 bases stayed unmatched. The CDR3 reads CASSQVPGTGNEKLFF. CDR3 DNA (partial): TGCGCCAGCAGCCAAGTACCCGGGACAGGTAATGAAAAA.

This clone came up many times. The read ends 3 residues shy of where the CDR3 ends; the end is completed using the germline J gene. The chain joins TRBV30 to TRBJ1-5; perhaps TRBD1 as D (6 bases). Trimming pared 1 base from V and 4 bases from J, leaving 8 bases between. The CDR3 contains 13 residues. Germline CDR1 and CDR2: GTSNPN and SVGIG (reference sequence). CDR3 sequence reads: CAWSGDINQPQHF. CDR3 DNA (partial): TGTGCCTGGAGTGGGGACATAAATCAGCCC. Using reference TRBV30 and TRBJ1-5 for the parts outside the CDR3, the full variable domain is SQTIHQWPATLVQPVGSPLSLECTVEGTSNPNLYWYRQAAGRGLQLLFYSVGIGQISSEVPQNLSASRPQDRQFILSSKKLLLSDSGFYLCAWSGDINQPQHFGDGTRLSIL.

With respect to this clone: Read sequence stops 3 residues before the CDR3 end, and the germline J gene provides the missing end. This chain links TRBV11-2 with TRBJ1-5; D ambiguous. The CDR3 is made up of 15 amino acids. Germline V CDR1 and CDR2: SGHAT, FQNNGV. Trimming left V 5 bases short and J 6 bases short, with 17 bases between. The CDR3 bases that were read are TGTGCCAGCAGCCCCCATAGCGGGTTCGGTCAGCCC. The encoded protein is CASSPHSGFGQP. The full CDR3 is CASSPHSGFGQPQHF.

In its sample, this clone was seen many times. The CDR3 end lies 3 residues beyond the end of the read and is filled in from the germline J gene. Other DNA sequences in the same sample also yield this CDR3. The rearrangement links TRBV7-6 to TRBJ1-1, with TRBD1 matching over 9 bases. Germline CDR1 is SGHVS and CDR2 is FNYEAQ. The CDR3 runs to 13 residues. The CDR3 bases that were read are TGTGCCAGCAGCCAGGGACAGGGTTCGTAT. This codes for CASSQGQGSY. The full-length CDR3 reads as CASSQGQGSYAFF.

This clone has at least ten counts. The observed sequence ends 3 residues before the CDR3 terminus, with the missing tail filled in from the germline J gene. This rearrangement joins TRBV7-6 to TRBJ2-2; no firm D call. Trimming cost V 5 bases and J 3 bases, with 13 bases left between them. The CDR3 has 15 residues. CDR1 is SGHVS, CDR2 FNYEAQ, per germline. This chain's CDR3 is CASSPRVADTGELFF. The part of the CDR3 DNA that was read is TGTGCCAGCAGCCCCCGGGTGGCGGACACCGGGGAG.

This clone was observed at least ten times. Read sequence stops 3 residues before the CDR3 end, and the germline J gene provides the missing end. The chain recombines TRBV6-2 or TRBV6-3 with TRBJ1-1; the D gene is possibly TRBD1 (5 bases). V lost 5 bases, J lost 1 base, and 8 bases lay in between. The CDR3 extends over 13 amino acids. Germline CDR1 and CDR2: MNHEY and SVGEGT. This CDR3 reads CASSPGGNTEAFF. The sequenced part of the CDR3 DNA is TGTGCCAGCAGTCCCGGGGGGAACACTGAA.

Comment on this clone: The DNA ends 3 residues before the CDR3 does, and the rest of the CDR3 is filled in from the germline J gene. The chain joins TRBV20-1 to TRBJ1-3; D is possibly TRBD1 (5 bases). The CDR3 is 15 residues long. V was trimmed by 5 bases and J by 0 bases, leaving 14 bases between them. Germline CDR1 is DFQATT and CDR2 is SNEGSKA (reference sequence). CDR3 protein: CSAGGGKISGNTIYF. The CDR3 bases that were read are TGCAGTGCTGGGGGGGGGAAGATCTCTGGAAACACC.

This clone was picked up many times. The read falls 3 residues short of the CDR3 end, and the missing part is taken from the germline J gene. The chain couples TRBV5-4 to TRBJ1-3; tentative D call: TRBD1 (6 bases). Germline lookup yields CDR1 SGHNT and CDR2 YYREEE (reference sequence). This CDR3 is 15 amino acids long. V dropped 3 bases and J dropped 2 bases, with 12 bases sitting between them. The CDR3 loop is CASSSHREAGNTIYF. The part of the CDR3 DNA that was read is TGTGCCAGCAGCTCCCACAGGGAGGCTGGAAACACC.